This T cell receptor (beta chain) was identified during a study of blood T cells in healthy people across ages. Whole-study results and caveats: The long-lived group displayed more naive CD4+ cells, plus higher diversity, than the aged donors did. Among T cells, TCR beta diversity per million cells dropped roughly linearly as age rose.

The ends were cut back, 1 base at V and 2 bases at J, with 14 bases in the middle. The germline V gene has CDR1 DFQATT and CDR2 SNEGSKA (reference sequence). This CDR3 is built from 15 residues. The sample holds many counts of this clonotype. Its cognate antigen is unknown. Combining a sample-barcoded 5' primer with a J-beta primer mix, a second PCR ran for roughly 7 to 12 cycles. Sequencing yielded, for each sample, at least 3 million paired-end reads carrying CDR3. TCRdb fed the 5' RACE reads into MiXCR, producing one record per CDR3 protein. The sample comprises 870,000 or so distinct CDR3 sequences, under 35% of which are singletons, and around 15% rests with the top ten.

The sequence came from a woman of 80 years or more in good health. This rearrangement joins TRBV20-1 to TRBJ2-5; the D gene is possibly TRBD2 (7 bases). Material for sequencing was blood. The CDR3 DNA sequence: TGCAGTGCTAGAGGGGCGGGGGCTTTACAAGAGACCCAGTACTTC. This sequence encodes CSARGAGALQETQYF.